This is a list of T cell receptor beta chains from one sample in a study of Ad26.COV2.S vaccination and SARS-CoV-2 variants. Assay used: immunoSEQ multiplex PCR; TCRdb lists only in-frame clones, some missing. In the table there are about 320,000 clones, about 86% of which are singletons. Sample: peripheral blood, taken in a trial of Ad26.COV2.S vaccine versus placebo. The receptors come from a person between 18 and 65 years old who received the Ad26.COV2.S COVID-19 vaccine or a placebo. Both conserved end residues are part of each CDR3. D genes are given only for firm matches. Expanded clones are given a class, and other clones once, few, many or no size at all.

d_call j_call v_call clone_size cdr3_nt cdr3_aa
. TRBJ2-3 TRBV6-1 . TGTGCCAGCAGTGAACCACCCGGACGGGGTACAGATACGCAGTATTTT CASSEPPGRGTDTQYF
. TRBJ2-5 TRBV5-1 . TGCGCCAGCAGCTTGCCAGGAGAGACCCAGTACTTC CASSLPGETQYF
. TRBJ1-2 TRBV2 . TGTGCCAGCAGTGATTTTGGCTACACCTTC CASSDFGYTF
. TRBJ2-7 TRBV6-2/TRBV6-3 once TGTGCCAGCAGTTACTGGCTAGCGCAGGGGCCCTACGAGCAGTACTTC CASSYWLAQGPYEQYF
. TRBJ2-5 TRBV5-8 . TGTGCCAGCAGCCGGGGGACAGTAGCCGCCCAAGAGACCCAGTACTTC CASSRGTVAAQETQYF
TRBD1 TRBJ1-2 TRBV6-5 . TGTGCCAGCAGTTCAGGGGGTCAGGGGAGCTATGGCTACACCTTC CASSSGGQGSYGYTF
. TRBJ1-1 TRBV5-5 few TGTGCCAGCAGCTCGGTAACAGGGTTTGTAGCTTTCTTT CASSSVTGFVAFF
. TRBJ2-1 TRBV6-5 . TGTGCCAGCACTGCCCCGGGGAGGGGGAATGAGCAGTTCTTC CASTAPGRGNEQFF
. TRBJ2-3 TRBV5-6 . TGTGCCAGCAGCACCCCTTCGCGGGGTGGAGATACGCAGTATTTT CASSTPSRGGDTQYF
TRBD1 TRBJ2-7 TRBV7-2 . TGTGCCAGCAGCTATACGACAGGGAACGAGCAGTACTTC CASSYTTGNEQYF
TRBD1 TRBJ1-1 TRBV10-3 . TGTGCCATCAGATCCGGGACAGGGGGTATGGCTTTCTTT CAIRSGTGGMAFF
. TRBJ2-7 TRBV14 . TGTGCCAGCAGCCAAGTTCGGGGTCCCTACGAGCAGTACTTC CASSQVRGPYEQYF
. TRBJ2-2 TRBV7-9 . TGTGCCAGCAGCCTCTCCGGGACACGTCCCGGGGAGCTGTTTTTT CASSLSGTRPGELFF
TRBD1 TRBJ2-2 TRBV6-6 . TGTGCCAGCAGTTACTCTCCGGACAGGGCCGGGGAGCTGTTTTTT CASSYSPDRAGELFF
TRBD1 TRBJ2-7 TRBV7-2 . TGTGCCAGCAGGTCCGGGACAGGGCCCTCCTACGAGCAGTACTTC CASRSGTGPSYEQYF
TRBD1 TRBJ2-7 TRBV2 . TGTGCCAGCAACCAACAGGGGCCAAGCGGCGAGCAGTACTTC CASNQQGPSGEQYF
. TRBJ1-1 TRBV11-1 . TGTGCCAGCAGCTCCGACCGGGACTCGCTGAACACTGAAGCTTTCTTT CASSSDRDSLNTEAFF
. TRBJ2-7 TRBV24-1 . TGTGCCACCAGGAAGGGCCAGAACTACGAGCAGTACTTC CATRKGQNYEQYF
. TRBJ2-1 TRBV2 . TGTGCCAGCAGTCCTGAGGCGCGTGCCTCCTACAATGAGCAGTTCTTC CASSPEARASYNEQFF